The 24 T cell receptor beta chains below come from one sample, sequenced in a study of T cell repertoires in cytomegalovirus infection. MiXCR, run by TCRdb on the reads, gives a single entry per CDR3 protein. The sample holds 49,000 or so distinct CDR3 sequences, around 18% seen once. Which antigens these TCRs recognize remains unknown. Sequencing was performed on CD8+ T cells from cultured PBMCs, taken from culture after CMV antigen stimulation. All receptors come from a human donor in good health (CMV status not recorded). Some clones in this sample may be carry-over from other donors' samples.

This chain connects TRBV6-6 to TRBJ1-5, with D hard to call. V was clipped by 6 bases and J by 8 bases, with 8 bases between them. This CDR3 spans 11 amino acids. CDR1 MNHNY and CDR2 SVGAGI come from the germline V gene (reference sequence). Here the CDR3 reads CASSHGEPQHF. CDR3 nucleotides: TGTGCCAGCAGCCACGGAGAGCCCCAGCATTTT.

The chain combines TRBV7-3 with TRBJ2-3; 8 positions match TRBD2. V shed 5 bases and J 7 bases; nucleotides not matched to a gene: 8. This CDR3 is 14 amino acids long. The germline V gene encodes CDR1 SGHTA and CDR2 FQGTGA. Here the CDR3 reads CASSPGGGANTQYF. The CDR3 nucleotides are TGTGCCAGCAGCCCCGGGGGGGGCGCGAATACGCAGTATTTT. Supplemented by reference TRBV7-3 and TRBJ2-3, the full variable domain reads GAGVSQTPSNKVTEKGKYVELRCDPISGHTALYWYRQSLGQGPEFLIYFQGTGAADDSGLPNDRFFAVRPEGSVSTLKIQRTERGDSAVYLCASSPGGGANTQYFGPGTRLTVL.

The chain uses TRBV7-8 and TRBJ2-7; D is uncertain. This CDR3 comprises 15 residues. The germline CDR1 and CDR2 sequences are SGHVS and FQNEAQ. V was pared by 2 bases and J by 0 bases, with 11 bases between. CDR3: CASSLTEMDSYEQYF. CDR3 nucleotides: TGTGCCAGCAGCTTAACGGAGATGGACTCCTACGAGCAGTACTTC.

This clonotype has a count of ten or more. The chain joins TRBV7-6 to TRBJ2-7; 8 bases match TRBD1. V was pared by 4 bases and J by 2 bases, with 1 base of the junction left unmatched. Germline-derived CDR1 and CDR2 are SGHVS and FNYEAQ. The CDR3 is 13 residues long. The CDR3 DNA sequence: TGTGCCAGCAGCTCGACAGGGGCCTACGAGCAGTACTTC. Encoded protein: CASSSTGAYEQYF.

The table lists this clonotype with a few counts. The chain has TRBV25-1 and TRBJ2-1; D possibly corresponds to TRBD1 (6 bases). Trimming pared 6 bases from V and 0 bases from J, leaving 18 bases between. The length of the CDR3 is 17 residues. Germline V gene data show CDR1 as MGHDK and CDR2 as SYGVNS. CDR3 DNA: TGTGCCAGCAGCCAAATAAAACAGGGAGTCTCCTACAATGAGCAGTTCTTC. It codes for CASSQIKQGVSYNEQFF.

In this sample, this clonotype turned up once. Here the CDR3 reads CASSGALGEATDTQYF. DNA of the CDR3: TGTGCCAGCAGTGGAGCTCTGGGGGAGGCCACAGATACGCAGTATTTT. V is TRBV2 and J is TRBJ2-3, with D perhaps matching TRBD2 (6 bases). CDR1 and CDR2 (germline): SNHLY, FYNNEI. This CDR3 has 16 residues. Trimming removed 4 bases from V and 2 bases from J, with 16 bases in between. Complete variable domain (other parts from reference TRBV2 and TRBJ2-3): EPEVTQTPSHQVTQMGQEVILRCVPISNHLYFYWYRQILGQKVEFLVSFYNNEISEKSEIFDDQFSVERPDGSNFTLKIRSTKLEDSAMYFCASSGALGEATDTQYFGPGTRLTVL.

This clonotype occurred a few times. The rearrangement links TRBV7-8 to TRBJ2-3; D not resolved. This CDR3 has 13 residues. Trimming took 4 bases from V and 1 from J, leaving 6 bases between them. Per germline, CDR1 SGHVS and CDR2 FQNEAQ. The CDR3 reads CASSYFGTDTQYF. The CDR3 nucleotides read TGTGCCAGCAGCTATTTCGGCACAGATACGCAGTATTTT. Variable domain in full (rest from reference TRBV7-8 and TRBJ2-3): GAGVSQSPRYKVAKRGQDVALRCDPISGHVSLFWYQQALGQGPEFLTYFQNEAQLDKSGLPSDRFFAERPEGSVSTLKIQRTQQEDSAVYLCASSYFGTDTQYFGPGTRLTVL.

The rearrangement uses TRBV27 and TRBJ2-3; TRBD2 agrees at 9 bases. The germline CDR1 and CDR2 sequences are MNHEY and SMNVEV (reference sequence). The CDR3 loop spans 15 amino acids. Trimming at V came to 3 bases and at J to 1 base, leaving 2 bases not matched to a gene. For the CDR3, the DNA is TGTGCCAGCAGTTTTGTAGCGGGGGGCACAGATACGCAGTATTTT. Its translation is CASSFVAGGTDTQYF.

This clonotype was counted a few times. The CDR3 protein is CASSLAGDETQYF. The CDR3 DNA is TGTGCCAGCAGCTTAGCAGGGGATGAGACCCAGTACTTC. V usage is TRBV11-2 and J usage is TRBJ2-5, with D possibly matching TRBD1 (6 bases). Per the germline V gene, CDR1 is SGHAT and CDR2 is FQNNGV. V lost 1 base to trimming and J lost 5 bases, with 8 bases between them. The CDR3 consists of 13 residues.

This clonotype was seen only a few times. J is TRBJ2-7 and V is TRBV7-9, with 8 nucleotides matching TRBD1. This CDR3 is built from 19 residues. The germline gives CDR1 SEHNR, CDR2 FQNEAQ (reference sequence). V lost 5 bases to trimming and J lost 1 base; unmatched junction nucleotides: 19. CDR3 DNA sequence: TGTGCCAGCAGCATATCGCAGGGGGCGCCGACCACCTTATCCTACGAGCAGTACTTC. Translation gives CASSISQGAPTTLSYEQYF.

As for this clonotype: This may stem from a read error, because a much larger clone lies one nucleotide away. CDR3 sequence reads: CASSYETSSYEQYF. In DNA, the CDR3 is TGTGCCAGCAGTTACGAGACTAGCTCCTACGAGCAGTACTTC. The chain recombines TRBV6-6 with TRBJ2-7, with D perhaps TRBD2 (6 bases). The V end was cut by 2 bases, the J end by 0 bases, with 8 bases between. The CDR3 has 14 residues. Germline loops: CDR1 MNHNY, CDR2 SVGAGI (reference sequence).

The gene calls are TRBV12-3 or TRBV12-4 and TRBJ2-7; D possibly corresponds to TRBD1 (6 bases). The ends were cut back, 4 bases at V and 6 bases at J, with 22 bases in the middle. This CDR3 comprises 16 residues. CDR3 in amino acids: CASSSPGTKQGIEQYF. The CDR3 nucleotides read TGTGCCAGCAGTTCGCCCGGGACCAAACAGGGCATCGAGCAGTACTTC.

This clonotype was recorded many times. The chain carries TRBV12-3 or TRBV12-4 and TRBJ2-5; 14 positions match TRBD2. CDR3 length: 14 residues. J lost 10 bases, V lost 5 bases, and 6 bases had no gene match. In DNA form, the CDR3 reads TGTGCCAGCAGTCTTGGGACTAGCGGGGGCCGCCAGTACTTC. This translates into CASSLGTSGGRQYF.

J is TRBJ2-3 and V is TRBV6-5; 11 bases align to TRBD2. The CDR3 length is 17 residues. After removal of 0 bases from V and 6 bases from J, the junction contained 8 bases not matched to a gene. The V gene's germline CDR1 is MNHEY and CDR2 SVGAGI. As DNA, the CDR3 is TGTGCCAGCAGTTACTCGAATAGCGGGGGGGCCGTCGATACGCAGTATTTT. Translated, it gives CASSYSNSGGAVDTQYF.

This clonotype qualifies as medium-sized. CDR3 coding DNA: TGTGCCAGCAGCGTACAGGGGGAATGGAACACCGGGGAGCTGTTTTTT. Its protein is CASSVQGEWNTGELFF. This chain links TRBV7-8 with TRBJ2-2; TRBD1 matches 8 bases. The germline gives CDR1 SGHVS, CDR2 FQNEAQ. The CDR3 spans 16 residues. V shed 5 bases, J shed 1 base, and the junction held 6 bases outside the gene matches.

This clonotype was seen repeatedly, ten times or more. The chain combines TRBV28 with TRBJ2-3; 9 nucleotides align to TRBD1. Germline-derived CDR1 and CDR2 are MDHEN and SYDVKM. This CDR3 has 15 residues. The V segment lost 3 bases and the J segment 5 bases; nucleotides outside the gene matches: 6. The DNA of the CDR3 is TGTGCCAGCAGTTTGGGGGACAGGGTAAGAGATACGCAGTATTTT. It encodes CASSLGDRVRDTQYF.

The rearrangement joins TRBV2 to TRBJ1-6; D gene ambiguous. The CDR3 runs to 13 residues. Trimming took 3 bases from V and 4 from J, leaving 4 bases between them. Germline V CDR1 and CDR2: SNHLY, FYNNEI. The CDR3 loop reads CASSDPYNSPLHF. As DNA, the CDR3 is TGTGCCAGCAGTGACCCGTATAATTCACCCCTCCACTTT.

In its sample, this clonotype was seen many times. Written as DNA, the CDR3 is TGTGCCAGCAGCTTACGAGGCGAGCAGTTCTTC. The encoded protein is CASSLRGEQFF. The V gene is TRBV13, the J gene TRBJ2-1; D is ambiguous. The CDR3 consists of 11 residues. Germline CDR1 and CDR2: PRHDT and FYEKMQ (reference sequence). V lost 2 bases to trimming and J lost 10 bases, with 6 bases between them.

This clonotype was seen only a few times. The rearrangement links TRBV12-3 or TRBV12-4 to TRBJ1-2; weak D call: TRBD1 (6 bases). The CDR3 has 14 residues. The germline V and J ends were trimmed by 3 bases and 6 bases, with 14 bases remaining between them. The DNA of the CDR3 is TGTGCCAGCAGTTTTGAAGGGGGGAACAATGGCTACACCTTC. Translating gives CASSFEGGNNGYTF.

This clonotype was picked up a small number of times. This chain joins TRBV5-6 and TRBJ2-7, with 8 bases matching TRBD2. Germline V CDR1 and CDR2: SGHDT, YYEEEE. The CDR3 consists of 15 residues. Trimming at V came to 7 bases and at J to 0 bases, leaving 9 bases not matched to a gene. DNA for the CDR3: TGTGCCAGCGGATATCTAGCGGGTAACTCCTACGAGCAGTACTTC. This sequence encodes CASGYLAGNSYEQYF.

The chain has TRBV27 and TRBJ2-7; D may match TRBD1 or TRBD2 (5 bases each). Trimming shortened V by 5 bases and J by 4 bases, and 21 bases separated the two germline ends. Looked up from germline, CDR1 is MNHEY and CDR2 is SMNVEV (reference sequence). The CDR3 spans 16 residues. CDR3 loop: CASSRLGPGGLYEQYF. The CDR3 nucleotides are TGTGCCAGCAGTCGCCTGGGACCCGGCGGGTTATACGAGCAGTACTTC.

The V gene is TRBV20-1, the J gene TRBJ2-1; TRBD2 aligns across 8 bases. After removal of 5 bases from V and 2 bases from J, the junction contained 8 bases not matched to a gene. Germline V gene data show CDR1 as DFQATT and CDR2 as SNEGSKA (reference sequence). This CDR3 spans 15 amino acids. The CDR3 DNA follows: TGCAGTGCTGACGCCGTCGGGAGGGCCTACAATGAGCAGTTCTTC. Its translation: CSADAVGRAYNEQFF.

This clonotype has more than one count but fewer than ten. The V and J genes are TRBV27 and TRBJ2-1; tentative D call: TRBD2 (5 bases). Deletions cut 0 bases from V and 5 bases from J, with 26 bases between. Looked up from germline, CDR1 is MNHEY and CDR2 is SMNVEV (reference sequence). CDR3 length: 20 residues. The DNA for the CDR3 is TGTGCCAGCAGTTTATCGAATTCGGTACGGTTTAGTCCGGGAAACAATGAGCAGTTCTTC. The encoded protein is CASSLSNSVRFSPGNNEQFF.

This chain uses TRBV27 with TRBJ1-5; D is unclear. The CDR3 is made up of 14 amino acids. With 5 bases removed from V and 5 bases from J, the gap between germline ends came to 13 bases. Per germline, CDR1 MNHEY and CDR2 SMNVEV (reference sequence). CDR3 nucleotides: TGTGCCAGCAGTGAGGAGGGTCGATATCAGCCCCAGCATTTT. This sequence encodes CASSEEGRYQPQHF.